This TCR beta chain is drawn from a study of T-cell reconstitution after alpha-beta-depleted transplantation in children. V was clipped by 4 bases and J by 5 bases, with 11 bases between them. Germline CDR1 and CDR2: GTSNPN and SVGIG (reference sequence). There are 13 residues in the CDR3. This clonotype was recorded a few times. The TCRbeta library was prepared with unique molecular identifiers. In TCRdb, the PCR reads were re-called with MiXCR into one record per CDR3 protein. This sample has hundreds of thousands of distinct CDR3 sequences, with approximately 14% found just once. The sequence was collected from a girl aged 2 to 10 with congenital amegakaryocytic thrombocytopenia, due to receive a stem cell transplant. The gene calls are TRBV30 and TRBJ1-4; D is perhaps TRBD1 (5 bases). Sequencing was performed on PBMCs, taken before TCRalphabeta/CD19-depleted stem cell transplant. The CDR3 protein is CAWTGRINEKLFF. CDR3 in DNA: TGTGCCTGGACGGGACGGATAAATGAAAAACTGTTTTTT.